Presented here are 21 T cell receptor beta chains from one specimen sequenced in a study of blood T cell repertoires in COVID-19. Repertoires were generated with immunoSEQ multiplex PCR, while TCRdb's copy carries only in-frame clones and drops some. Of around 300,000 clones listed, around 82% are singletons. The sequencing sample was made of peripheral blood. The origin of the receptors is a man aged 25 to 45 with active or convalescent COVID-19.

The rearrangement links TRBV5-6 to TRBJ1-5; D is perhaps TRBD1 (6 bases). This CDR3 has 14 residues. Germline V CDR1 and CDR2: SGHDT, YYEEEE. V lost 3 bases to trimming and J lost 6 bases, with 13 bases between them. CDR3 amino acids: CASSSQGSIQPQHF. The CDR3 bases are TGTGCCAGCAGCTCGCAGGGGTCCATTCAGCCCCAGCATTTT.

This clone was seen only a few times. The rearrangement links TRBV9 to TRBJ2-3, with 12 bases lining up with TRBD1. CDR1 is SGDLS, CDR2 YYNGEE, per germline. The CDR3 loop spans 16 amino acids. V dropped 3 bases and J dropped 1; count of bases not matched to a gene: 3. The CDR3 loop is CASSGGQGAGTDTQYF. CDR3 nucleotide sequence: TGTGCCAGCAGCGGGGGACAGGGGGCGGGCACAGATACGCAGTATTTT.

The rearrangement uses TRBV5-1 and TRBJ1-1; the match to TRBD1 covers 9 bases. Germline CDR1 and CDR2: SGHRS and YFSETQ. With V trimmed by 4 bases and J by 5 bases, 6 bases remained unmatched. The CDR3 length is 14 residues. The CDR3 DNA follows: TGCGCCAGCAGCGAACAGGGGGCGCTTACTGAAGCTTTCTTT. Its protein product is CASSEQGALTEAFF.

V is TRBV5-1 and J is TRBJ2-2; D may be TRBD2 (7 bases). Germline loops: CDR1 SGHRS, CDR2 YFSETQ. This CDR3 has 15 amino acids. V lost 0 bases and J lost 6, with 12 bases in between. CDR3 protein: CASSLDGGGPGELFF. In DNA form, the CDR3 reads TGCGCCAGCAGCTTGGATGGCGGGGGCCCCGGGGAGCTGTTTTTT.

This chain connects TRBV28 to TRBJ1-2; 7 nucleotides agree with TRBD1. CDR3 size: 14 residues. J gave up 8 bases and V 5 bases, and 11 bases lay outside the gene matches. Germline assignment: CDR1 MDHEN and CDR2 SYDVKM. The CDR3: CASSDRALDNGYTF. The CDR3 DNA sequence: TGTGCCAGCAGTGACAGGGCCTTAGATAACGGCTACACCTTC.

The chain combines TRBV5-1 with TRBJ2-7; D perhaps matches TRBD1 (6 bases). Germline V lookup: CDR1 SGHRS, CDR2 YFSETQ. The length of the CDR3 is 13 residues. Trimming shortened V by 6 bases and J by 7 bases, and 17 bases separated the two germline ends. Here the CDR3 reads CASTPGQGLEQYF. Here the CDR3 DNA reads TGCGCCAGCACTCCGGGACAAGGGTTGGAGCAGTACTTC.

The rearrangement uses TRBV10-3 and TRBJ1-2; the D gene is possibly TRBD1 (5 bases). In germline, CDR1 is ENHRY, CDR2 SYGVKD. Trimming took 8 bases from V and 6 from J, leaving 16 bases between them. The CDR3 consists of 13 residues. CDR3 sequence: CAIVGDYKNGYTF. For the CDR3, the DNA is TGTGCCATCGTAGGGGATTACAAGAATGGCTACACCTTC.

V usage is TRBV28 and J usage is TRBJ1-5; 12 bases are shared with TRBD1. This CDR3 has 20 amino acids. Trimming cost V 2 bases and J 2 bases; bases outside gene matches: 13. In germline, CDR1 is MDHEN, CDR2 SYDVKM. DNA for the CDR3: TGTGCCAGCAGTTTACTTCGGGACAGGGGGCGATATGATGGCAATCAGCCCCAGCATTTT. The encoded protein is CASSLLRDRGRYDGNQPQHF.

This clone was seen a handful of times. The sample has other DNA sequences that encode this CDR3 too. The chain recombines TRBV11-3 with TRBJ2-1, with TRBD2 matching 10 bases. V was pared by 5 bases and J by 2 bases, with 3 bases of the junction left unmatched. This CDR3 has 15 residues. CDR1 and CDR2 (germline): SGHNT, YENEEA. The CDR3 region is CASSLGLAAYNEQFF. The CDR3 DNA reads as TGTGCCAGCAGCCTAGGACTAGCGGCCTACAATGAGCAGTTCTTC.

The DNA of the CDR3 is TGTGCCAGCAGACCCCGGGGGGGGAAAGCTTTCTTT. This translates into CASRPRGGKAFF. The rearrangement joins TRBV5-8 to TRBJ1-1; weak D call: TRBD1 (5 bases). This CDR3 region has 12 residues. Trimming took 5 bases from V and 9 from J, leaving 14 bases between them. Germline V gene lookup returns CDR1 SGHTS and CDR2 YDEGEE. The full variable domain, completed using reference TRBV5-8 and TRBJ1-1, is EAGVTQSPTHLIKTRGQQATLRCSPISGHTSVYWYQQALGLGLQFLLWYDEGEERNRGNFPPRFSGRQFPNYSSELNVNALELEDSALYLCASRPRGGKAFFGQGTRLTVV.

The chain uses TRBV30 and TRBJ2-3; 8 positions agree with TRBD1. Germline V gene lookup returns CDR1 GTSNPN and CDR2 SVGIG (reference sequence). The CDR3 runs to 13 residues. J lost 2 bases, V lost 5 bases, and 3 bases had no gene match. The CDR3 coding sequence is TGTGCCTGGGCAGGGGGCAACACAGATACGCAGTATTTT. As protein: CAWAGGNTDTQYF.

The J gene is TRBJ2-7, the V gene TRBV27; D gene uncertain. The CDR3 length is 13 residues. The germline V gene has CDR1 MNHEY and CDR2 SMNVEV (reference sequence). The V and J ends lost 0 bases and 4 bases respectively, with 7 bases between them. The chain's CDR3 is CASSLSGRYEQYF. CDR3 DNA: TGTGCCAGCAGTTTATCGGGCCGTTACGAGCAGTACTTC.

Only one count was recorded for this clone. The chain is built from TRBV28 and TRBJ2-4; TRBD1 matches 7 bases. This CDR3 region has 12 residues. V lost 8 bases to trimming and J lost 9 bases; unmatched junction nucleotides: 7. The germline V gene encodes CDR1 MDHEN and CDR2 SYDVKM. The CDR3: CASCARDSIQYF. DNA of the CDR3: TGTGCCAGCTGCGCTCGGGACAGCATTCAGTACTTC. The full variable domain, with the rest looked up from reference TRBV28 and TRBJ2-4, is DVKVTQSSRYLVKRTGEKVFLECVQDMDHENMFWYRQDPGLGLRLIYFSYDVKMKEKGDIPEGYSVSREKKERFSLILESASTNQTSMYLCASCARDSIQYFGAGTRLSVL.

This chain joins TRBV28 and TRBJ1-5; D may be TRBD1 (5 bases). Germline lookup yields CDR1 MDHEN and CDR2 SYDVKM. Trimming cost V 5 bases and J 2 bases, with 19 bases left between them. The CDR3 is 17 amino acids. In nucleotides, the CDR3 is TGTGCCAGCAGTGGACGGGCAGGGAGGTCGGGCAATCAGCCCCAGCATTTT. Encoded protein: CASSGRAGRSGNQPQHF.

V gene TRBV4-1 combines with J gene TRBJ2-1; the match to TRBD1 covers 11 bases. Losses at the gene ends were 1 base for V and 9 bases for J; bases not matched to a gene: 8. Germline V CDR1 and CDR2: MGHRA, YSYEKL. This CDR3 spans 16 amino acids. CDR3 nucleotide sequence: TGCGCCAGCAGCCAAGGGGGACAGGGGGATCACCCTGAGCAGTTCTTC. Residues: CASSQGGQGDHPEQFF.

The V call is TRBV6-2 or TRBV6-3, the J call TRBJ2-7, with 7 bases matching TRBD2. The CDR3 spans 14 residues. Losses at the gene ends were 5 bases for V and 3 bases for J; bases not matched to a gene: 7. Germline CDR1 is MNHEY and CDR2 is SVGEGT. The CDR3 coding sequence is TGTGCCAGCAGTGGTGGGCTAGCGGTCTACGAGCAGTACTTC. Translated, it gives CASSGGLAVYEQYF.

With regard to this clone: Other nucleotide sequences in the sample specify the same CDR3. The chain carries TRBV24-1 and TRBJ1-4; 9 positions match TRBD1. V gave up 4 bases and J gave up 5 bases; unmatched junction bases: 4. Germline CDR1 reads KGHDR; CDR2 reads SFDVKD. This CDR3 is built from 15 residues. In nucleotides, the CDR3 is TGTGCCACCAGTGACCCGGGACAGGGAAATGAAAAACTGTTTTTT. Translating gives CATSDPGQGNEKLFF.

The count of this clone is one. The chain recombines TRBV29-1 with TRBJ2-5, with D perhaps matching TRBD1 (8 bases). The V end lost 6 bases, the J end lost 5 bases, and 16 bases lay between the germline ends. The CDR3 sequence is 13 residues long. The germline V gene has CDR1 SQVTM and CDR2 ANQGSEA. This chain's CDR3 is CSVGQGGRETQYF. CDR3 coding DNA: TGCAGCGTCGGACAGGGAGGGAGGGAGACCCAGTACTTC.

The chain combines TRBV24-1 with TRBJ2-1, with 8 bases matching TRBD1. The germline CDR1 and CDR2 sequences are KGHDR and SFDVKD. The V and J ends lost 2 bases and 8 bases, in that order; junction bases with no gene match: 10. CDR3 size: 16 residues. CDR3 region: CATSDSGGIYNDEQFF. The DNA for the CDR3 is TGTGCCACCAGTGATTCAGGGGGCATCTACAATGATGAGCAGTTCTTC.

J is TRBJ1-2 and V is TRBV4-1; TRBD1 is a possible D gene (5 bases). V was shortened by 5 bases and J by 4 bases, with 17 bases between the two germline ends. CDR3 size: 15 residues. Per the germline V gene, CDR1 is MGHRA and CDR2 is YSYEKL. CDR3 sequence: CASSGAIGAGYGYTF. The CDR3 DNA follows: TGCGCCAGCAGCGGCGCAATAGGGGCAGGCTATGGCTACACCTTC.

The J gene is TRBJ1-1, the V gene TRBV10-3; 8 positions match TRBD1. The CDR3 spans 13 residues. Germline V gene lookup returns CDR1 ENHRY and CDR2 SYGVKD. V lost 10 bases to trimming and J lost 4 bases; unmatched junction nucleotides: 8. The DNA of the CDR3 is TGTGCCACCGAAAAAGGACAGGGCACTGAAGCTTTCTTT. It specifies CATEKGQGTEAFF.